The text below deals with one TCR beta chain. No antigen is known for it. The entry originates in a study of T cell clusters in autoimmune cytopenias. Study-level background: A median of about 50,000 TRB reads per sample yielded a median around 2,500 distinct clonotypes.

One tube held mixed TRB-A and TRB-B primer pools for touch-down PCR. TCRdb re-called the multiplex PCR reads, yielding one record per CDR3 amino acid sequence without DNA. The listing records hundreds of distinct CDR3 sequences. TRB amplification used roughly 250 ng of peripheral blood genomic DNA. The V gene's germline CDR1 is LNHDA and CDR2 SQIVND (reference sequence). This CDR3 has 14 amino acids. Broader study findings: No cluster-lack signature appeared between secondary cytopenia and chronic lymphocytic leukemia patients, apparently due to lymphoma masking.

Another study also made use of these data, one on T cell repertoires in aging, cancer and after chemotherapy. That paper adds: Millions of TCR reads were in the whole dataset. Rebound thymic output was suggested by rising median generation probability during chemotherapy in each cancer cohort.

The sample taken for sequencing was peripheral blood. The gene calls are TRBV19 and TRBJ2-5; checking the TCRdb D call of TRBD2 is not possible without DNA. This clonotype was obtained from a human donor with chronic lymphocytic leukemia. CDR3 protein: CASSGGAWQETQYF.